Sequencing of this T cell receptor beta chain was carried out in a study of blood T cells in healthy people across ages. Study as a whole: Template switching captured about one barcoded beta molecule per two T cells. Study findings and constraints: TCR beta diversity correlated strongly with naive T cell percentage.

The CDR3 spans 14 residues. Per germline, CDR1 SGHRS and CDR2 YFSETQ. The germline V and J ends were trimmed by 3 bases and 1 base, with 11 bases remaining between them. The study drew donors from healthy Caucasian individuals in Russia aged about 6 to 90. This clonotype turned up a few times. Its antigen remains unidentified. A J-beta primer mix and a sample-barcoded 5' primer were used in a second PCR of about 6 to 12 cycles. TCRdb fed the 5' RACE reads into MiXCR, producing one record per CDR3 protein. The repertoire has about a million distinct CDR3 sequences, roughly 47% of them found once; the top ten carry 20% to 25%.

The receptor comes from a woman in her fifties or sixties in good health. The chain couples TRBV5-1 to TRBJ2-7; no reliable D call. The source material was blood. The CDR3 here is CASSYEEGSYEQYF. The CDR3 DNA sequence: TGCGCCAGCAGCTATGAGGAAGGGTCCTACGAGCAGTACTTC.